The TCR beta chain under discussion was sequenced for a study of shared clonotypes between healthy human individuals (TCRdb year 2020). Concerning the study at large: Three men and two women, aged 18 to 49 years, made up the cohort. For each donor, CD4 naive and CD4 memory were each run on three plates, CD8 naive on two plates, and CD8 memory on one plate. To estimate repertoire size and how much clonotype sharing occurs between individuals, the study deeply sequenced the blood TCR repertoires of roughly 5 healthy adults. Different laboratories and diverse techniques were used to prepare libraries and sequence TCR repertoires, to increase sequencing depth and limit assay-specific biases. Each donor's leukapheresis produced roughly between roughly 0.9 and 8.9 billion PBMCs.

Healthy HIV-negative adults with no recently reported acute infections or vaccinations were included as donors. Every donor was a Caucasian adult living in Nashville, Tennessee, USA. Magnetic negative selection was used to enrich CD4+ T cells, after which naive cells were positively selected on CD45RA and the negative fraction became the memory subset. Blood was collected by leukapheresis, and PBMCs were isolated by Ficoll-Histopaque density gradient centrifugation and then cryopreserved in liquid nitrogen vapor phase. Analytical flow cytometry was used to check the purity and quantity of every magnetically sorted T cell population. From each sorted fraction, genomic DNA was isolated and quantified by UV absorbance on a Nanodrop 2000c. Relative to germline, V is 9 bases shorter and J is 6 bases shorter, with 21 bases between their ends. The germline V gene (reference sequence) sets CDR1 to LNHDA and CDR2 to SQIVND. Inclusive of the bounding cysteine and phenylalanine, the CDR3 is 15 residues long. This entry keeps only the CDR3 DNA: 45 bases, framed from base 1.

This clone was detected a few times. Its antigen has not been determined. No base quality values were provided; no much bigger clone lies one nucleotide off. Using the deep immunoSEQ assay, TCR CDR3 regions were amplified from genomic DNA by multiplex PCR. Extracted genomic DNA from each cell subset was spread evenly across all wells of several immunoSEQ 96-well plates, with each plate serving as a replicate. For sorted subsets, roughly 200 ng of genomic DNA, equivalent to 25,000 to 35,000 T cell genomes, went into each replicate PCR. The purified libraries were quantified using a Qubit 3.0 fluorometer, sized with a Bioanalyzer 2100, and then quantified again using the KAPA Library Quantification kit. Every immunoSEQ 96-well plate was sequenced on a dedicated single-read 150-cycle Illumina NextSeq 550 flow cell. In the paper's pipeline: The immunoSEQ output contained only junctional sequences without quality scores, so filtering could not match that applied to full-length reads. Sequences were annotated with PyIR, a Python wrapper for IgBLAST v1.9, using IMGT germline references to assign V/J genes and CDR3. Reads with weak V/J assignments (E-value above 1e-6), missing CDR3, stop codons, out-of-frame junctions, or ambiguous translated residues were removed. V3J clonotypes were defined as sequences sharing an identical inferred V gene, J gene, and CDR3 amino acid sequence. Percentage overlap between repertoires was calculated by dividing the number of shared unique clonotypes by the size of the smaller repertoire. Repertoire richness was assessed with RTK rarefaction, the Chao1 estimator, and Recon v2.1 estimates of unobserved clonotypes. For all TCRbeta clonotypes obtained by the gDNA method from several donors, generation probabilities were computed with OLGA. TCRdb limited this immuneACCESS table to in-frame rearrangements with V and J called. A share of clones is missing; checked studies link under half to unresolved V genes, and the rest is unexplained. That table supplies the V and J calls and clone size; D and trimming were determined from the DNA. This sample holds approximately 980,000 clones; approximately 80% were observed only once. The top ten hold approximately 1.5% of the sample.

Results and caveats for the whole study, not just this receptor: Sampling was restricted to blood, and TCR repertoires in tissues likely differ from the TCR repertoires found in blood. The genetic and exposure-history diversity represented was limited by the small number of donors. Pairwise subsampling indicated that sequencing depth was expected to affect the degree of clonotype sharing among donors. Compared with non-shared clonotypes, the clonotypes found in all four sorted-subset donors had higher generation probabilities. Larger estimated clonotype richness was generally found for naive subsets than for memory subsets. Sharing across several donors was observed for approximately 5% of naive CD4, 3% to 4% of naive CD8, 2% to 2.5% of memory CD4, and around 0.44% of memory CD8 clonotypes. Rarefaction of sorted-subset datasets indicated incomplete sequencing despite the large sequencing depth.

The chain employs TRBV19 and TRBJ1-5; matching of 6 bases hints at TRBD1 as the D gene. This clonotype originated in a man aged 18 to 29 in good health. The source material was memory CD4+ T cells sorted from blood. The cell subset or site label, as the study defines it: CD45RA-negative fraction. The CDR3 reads CASRRGQTAGQPQHF. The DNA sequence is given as TGTGCCAGCAGACGCGGACAGACTGCGGGTCAGCCCCAGCATTTT.